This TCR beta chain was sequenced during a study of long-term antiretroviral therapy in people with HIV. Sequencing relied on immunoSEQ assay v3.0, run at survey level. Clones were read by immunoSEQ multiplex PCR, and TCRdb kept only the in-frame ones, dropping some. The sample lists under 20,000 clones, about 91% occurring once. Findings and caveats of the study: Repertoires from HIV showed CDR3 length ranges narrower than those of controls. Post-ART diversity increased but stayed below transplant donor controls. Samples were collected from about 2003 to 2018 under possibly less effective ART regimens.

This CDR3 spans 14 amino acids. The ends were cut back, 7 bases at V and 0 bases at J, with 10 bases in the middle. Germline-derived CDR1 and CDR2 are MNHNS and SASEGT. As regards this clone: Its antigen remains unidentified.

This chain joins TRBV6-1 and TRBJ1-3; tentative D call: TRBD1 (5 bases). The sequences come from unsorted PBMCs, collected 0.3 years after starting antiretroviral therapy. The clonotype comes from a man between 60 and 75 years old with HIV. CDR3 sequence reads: CASKRDFSGNTIYF. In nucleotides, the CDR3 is TGTGCCAGCAAGAGGGACTTCTCTGGAAACACCATATATTTT.